This note documents a single T cell receptor (beta chain) sequence. Its antigen is unidentified. These data belong to a study of cytomegalovirus exposure and HLA in healthy donors. General study results and limits: The listing of some 170 TCR beta chains classed them as cytomegalovirus-associated.

The donors were in the roughly 110-subject validation cohort, distinct from the approximately 670-subject first cohort. This CDR3 region has 14 residues. CDR1 is MNHEY, CDR2 SMNVEV, per germline (reference sequence). V lost 10 bases and J lost 2; bases outside the gene matches: 11. The data were produced by immunoSEQ multiplex PCR, yet TCRdb's version contains in-frame clones alone and is incomplete. The repertoire holds some 150,000 clones, 94% seen once, with 1.5% to 2% in the top ten. Specimen: PBMCs. The V gene is TRBV27, the J gene TRBJ2-7; 7 bases align to TRBD2. This receptor was taken from a man aged 18-30 years in good health and CMV-seropositive. CDR3 nucleotide sequence: TGTGCCACCGCCCCCGGGACTAACACCTACGAGCAGTACTTC. The encoded protein is CATAPGTNTYEQYF.